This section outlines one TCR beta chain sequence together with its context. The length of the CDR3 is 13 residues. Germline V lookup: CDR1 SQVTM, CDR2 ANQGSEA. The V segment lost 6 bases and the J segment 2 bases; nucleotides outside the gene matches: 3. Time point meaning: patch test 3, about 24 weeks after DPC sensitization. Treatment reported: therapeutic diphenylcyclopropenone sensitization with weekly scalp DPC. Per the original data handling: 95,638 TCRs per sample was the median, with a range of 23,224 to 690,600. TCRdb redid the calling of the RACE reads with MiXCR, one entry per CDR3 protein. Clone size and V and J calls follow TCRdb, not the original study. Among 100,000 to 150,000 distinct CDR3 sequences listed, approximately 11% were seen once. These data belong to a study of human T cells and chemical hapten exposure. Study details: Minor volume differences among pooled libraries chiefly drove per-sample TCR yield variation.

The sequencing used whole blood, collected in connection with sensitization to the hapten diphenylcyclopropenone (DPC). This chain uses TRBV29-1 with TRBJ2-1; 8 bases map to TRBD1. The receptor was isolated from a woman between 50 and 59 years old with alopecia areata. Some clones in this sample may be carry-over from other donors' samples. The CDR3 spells CSVRGLAYNEQFF. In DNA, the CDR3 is TGCAGCGTCAGGGGGCTCGCCTACAATGAGCAGTTCTTC.